This T cell receptor beta chain is drawn from a study of cytomegalovirus exposure and HLA in healthy donors. CDR1 is MNHEY, CDR2 SMNVEV, per germline (reference sequence). The CDR3 length is 14 residues. V dropped 2 bases and J dropped 0 bases, with 7 bases sitting between them. The primer mix had 60 Vbeta and 13 Jbeta primers. The protocol was immunoSEQ multiplex PCR, while the TCRdb copy is restricted to in-frame clones and leaves out a portion. The sample includes a few hundred thousand clones, roughly 80% of them seen just once. Healthy people donating bone marrow made up the donors. V and J are TRBV27 and TRBJ1-2; possibly TRBD1 for D (6 bases). The sample comprised PBMCs. This receptor was obtained from a girl aged 2 to 9 in good health and CMV-seronegative. CDR3 protein: CASSLHRANYGYTF. CDR3 nucleotides: TGTGCCAGCAGTTTACACAGGGCTAACTATGGCTACACCTTC.